Below, 29 T cell receptor beta chains from the same sample are listed, as sequenced in a study of long-term antiretroviral therapy in people with HIV. Researchers ran immunoSEQ v3.0 at survey level. The assay was immunoSEQ multiplex PCR, and TCRdb's table has in-frame clones only and misses some. The sample yields about 7,100 clones, 65% to 85% seen once. The source was unsorted PBMCs, collected 1.1 years after starting antiretroviral therapy. Source of these receptors: a middle-aged man with HIV.

The chain links TRBV2 to TRBJ1-4; possibly TRBD1 for D (5 bases). The V end was cut by 7 bases, the J end by 5 bases, with 14 bases between. This CDR3 has 14 amino acids. Germline assignment: CDR1 SNHLY and CDR2 FYNNEI. The CDR3 is CASKGTATNEKLFF. CDR3 DNA sequence: TGTGCCAGCAAGGGGACGGCTACAAATGAAAAACTGTTTTTT.

This clone was seen only a few times. The rearrangement uses TRBV5-8 and TRBJ2-7; D may match TRBD1 or TRBD2 (6 bases each). The CDR3 is made up of 14 amino acids. CDR1 is SGHTS, CDR2 YDEGEE, per germline. Trimming took off 0 bases at V and 3 bases at J, with 10 bases between the two ends. The CDR3 loop is CASSLGGAGYEQYF. As DNA, the CDR3 is TGTGCCAGCAGCTTGGGGGGGGCAGGCTACGAGCAGTACTTC.

The V gene is TRBV4-1, the J gene TRBJ2-7; 7 positions agree with TRBD2. The V and J ends lost 1 base and 3 bases, in that order; junction bases with no gene match: 9. This CDR3 region has 16 residues. Germline CDR1 reads MGHRA; CDR2 reads YSYEKL. CDR3 DNA sequence: TGCGCCAGCAGCCAAGTTGGGGGACTACCCAACTACGAGCAGTACTTC. This sequence encodes CASSQVGGLPNYEQYF.

V is TRBV7-3 and J is TRBJ2-3; 7 bases agree with TRBD2. Germline V gene data show CDR1 as SGHTA and CDR2 as FQGTGA. V trimming: 6 bases; J trimming: 8 bases; junction bases outside the gene matches: 14. CDR3 size: 15 residues. CDR3 in amino acids: CASSYAAGVFGTQYF. The CDR3 nucleotides are TGTGCCAGCAGTTATGCTGCGGGGGTTTTTGGTACGCAGTATTTT.

CDR3 nucleotide sequence: TGTGCCAGCAGCCCCTCAGGCACTGAAGCTTTCTTT. It yields the protein CASSPSGTEAFF. The rearrangement links TRBV9 to TRBJ1-1; D remains ambiguous. CDR3 length: 12 amino acids. Germline loops: CDR1 SGDLS, CDR2 YYNGEE. Trimming left V 4 bases short and J 4 bases short, with 8 bases between.

This chain's CDR3 is CASSFLQNTEAFF. The CDR3 nucleotides are TGTGCCAGCAGCTTTTTACAGAACACTGAAGCTTTCTTT. The chain uses TRBV7-9 and TRBJ1-1, with no clear D. Germline values: CDR1 SEHNR, CDR2 FQNEAQ (reference sequence). The CDR3 runs to 13 residues. Trimming removed 3 bases at V and 1 base at J, with 6 bases between.

In DNA, the CDR3 is TGTGCCAGCAGCTGGGAGCGGCGTACGCAGTATTTT. This gives the protein CASSWERRTQYF. The V and J genes are TRBV5-8 and TRBJ2-3; TRBD2 is a possible D gene (5 bases). The germline gives CDR1 SGHTS, CDR2 YDEGEE. The CDR3 is 12 amino acids. The germline V and J ends were trimmed by 3 bases and 8 bases, with 10 bases remaining between them. The full variable domain, completed using reference TRBV5-8 and TRBJ2-3, is EAGVTQSPTHLIKTRGQQATLRCSPISGHTSVYWYQQALGLGLQFLLWYDEGEERNRGNFPPRFSGRQFPNYSSELNVNALELEDSALYLCASSWERRTQYFGPGTRLTVL.

This chain connects TRBV30 to TRBJ1-1; the D is unclear. CDR3 length: 13 residues. The ends were cut back, 6 bases at V and 1 base at J, with 12 bases in the middle. Germline V CDR1 and CDR2: GTSNPN, SVGIG (reference sequence). CDR3 amino acids: CACTSDPNTEAFF. CDR3 DNA: TGTGCCTGTACCTCCGACCCGAACACTGAAGCTTTCTTT.

The chain joins TRBV2 to TRBJ2-2; D not certain. Germline V gene lookup returns CDR1 SNHLY and CDR2 FYNNEI. The CDR3 has 13 amino acids. V lost 3 bases and J lost 9, with 11 bases in between. The CDR3 region has the DNA TGTGCCAGCAGTGAGATCACGACAAGGGAGCTGTTTTTT. Residues: CASSEITTRELFF.

The chain has TRBV18 and TRBJ2-7; no definite D call. This CDR3 is built from 15 residues. In germline, CDR1 is KGHSH, CDR2 LQKENI. The germline V and J ends were trimmed by 2 bases and 6 bases, with 17 bases remaining between them. This CDR3 reads CASSPASGPYSEQYF. The CDR3 DNA follows: TGTGCCAGCTCACCAGCATCGGGCCCCTATAGCGAGCAGTACTTC.

This CDR3 reads CASSLVVRETQYF. The CDR3 coding sequence is TGTGCCAGCAGCTTGGTCGTCCGCGAGACCCAGTACTTC. The chain recombines TRBV5-6 with TRBJ2-5; no reliable D call. CDR1 and CDR2 from the germline V gene are SGHDT and YYEEEE. The CDR3 consists of 13 residues. V lost 0 bases, J lost 5 bases, and 8 bases lay in between.

This clone has a handful of counts. The genes are TRBV19 and TRBJ1-5; TRBD1 matches at 11 bases. The germline V gene has CDR1 LNHDA and CDR2 SQIVND (reference sequence). The CDR3 length is 17 residues. The V gene end was trimmed by 4 bases and the J gene end by 5 bases; junction bases not matched to a gene: 10. CDR3 in amino acids: CASSRGFGTGGDQPQHF. DNA of the CDR3: TGTGCCAGTAGTAGGGGGTTCGGGACAGGGGGGGATCAGCCCCAGCATTTT.

This chain uses TRBV27 with TRBJ2-7; the match to TRBD1 covers 7 bases. The V and J ends lost 1 base and 4 bases, in that order; junction bases with no gene match: 4. Germline values: CDR1 MNHEY, CDR2 SMNVEV (reference sequence). There are 14 residues in the CDR3. In DNA form, the CDR3 reads TGTGCCAGCAGTTTATACGAGGGGGCATACGAGCAGTACTTC. Translated: CASSLYEGAYEQYF.

The chain is built from TRBV5-5 and TRBJ1-1; TRBD1 is a possible D gene (5 bases). The CDR3 is 15 residues long. The germline gives CDR1 SGHKS, CDR2 YYEKEE (reference sequence). The ends were cut back, 0 bases at V and 4 bases at J, with 13 bases in the middle. CDR3 nucleotide sequence: TGTGCCAGCAGCTTGGAGGACATTTGGAGCACTGAAGCTTTCTTT. This sequence encodes CASSLEDIWSTEAFF.

This clone was counted a few times. The gene calls are TRBV7-9 and TRBJ1-3, with 8 bases identical to TRBD1. The V and J ends lost 4 bases and 1 base, in that order; junction bases with no gene match: 6. The CDR3 consists of 16 residues. The germline gives CDR1 SEHNR, CDR2 FQNEAQ (reference sequence). The CDR3 DNA follows: TGTGCCAGCAGCTCCGCGACAGGGGTGTCTGGAAACACCATATATTTT. It yields the protein CASSSATGVSGNTIYF.

This chain links TRBV30 with TRBJ2-2, with D perhaps TRBD2 (5 bases). With 6 bases removed from V and 8 bases from J, the gap between germline ends came to 16 bases. CDR3 length: 13 residues. Looked up from germline, CDR1 is GTSNPN and CDR2 is SVGIG (reference sequence). In DNA, the CDR3 is TGTGCCTGTCAGCGGACCGCGTGGGGGGAGCTGTTTTTT. Protein sequence: CACQRTAWGELFF.

Points on this clone: A junction end diverges from the germline sequence, so it may reflect a read error. The chain combines TRBV2 with TRBJ2-7; TRBD1 or TRBD2 may be the D gene (6 bases each). The CDR3 covers 10 residues. Germline V CDR1 and CDR2: SNHLY, FYNNEI. The CDR3: CASAAGHFNF. The CDR3 DNA is TGTGCCAGCGCGGCGGGACACTTTAATTTC. Based on the CDR3 plus reference TRBV2 and TRBJ2-7, the full variable domain is EPEVTQTPSHQVTQMGQEVILRCVPISNHLYFYWYRQILGQKVEFLVSFYNNEISEKSEIFDDQFSVERPDGSNFTLKIRSTKLEDSAMYFCASAAGHFNFGPGTRLTVT.

The rearrangement joins TRBV2 to TRBJ1-5; 8 bases map to TRBD1. From germline, CDR1 is SNHLY and CDR2 FYNNEI. Losses at the gene ends were 6 bases for V and 6 bases for J; bases not matched to a gene: 10. CDR3 size: 15 residues. CDR3 amino acids: CASSPRTGQGQPQHF. The CDR3 DNA sequence: TGTGCCAGCAGCCCCCGGACAGGGCAGGGTCAGCCCCAGCATTTT.

This clone came up once. V gene TRBV4-1 combines with J gene TRBJ1-6; TRBD1 matches 8 bases. CDR1 MGHRA and CDR2 YSYEKL come from the germline V gene. This CDR3 spans 15 amino acids. Trimming cost V 1 base and J 11 bases; bases outside gene matches: 7. The CDR3 loop reads CASSQVRQGRTPLHF. In DNA form, the CDR3 reads TGCGCCAGCAGCCAAGTCAGACAGGGGAGGACACCCCTCCACTTT.

The rearrangement joins TRBV5-1 to TRBJ2-2; 11 bases fit TRBD2. This CDR3 contains 15 residues. Per germline, CDR1 SGHRS and CDR2 YFSETQ. V trimming: 1 base; J trimming: 5 bases; junction bases outside the gene matches: 1. CDR3 loop: CASSLTSGGTGELFF. In nucleotides, the CDR3 is TGCGCCAGCAGCTTGACTAGCGGGGGAACCGGGGAGCTGTTTTTT.

This clone was observed once. The chain's CDR3 is CASSFLKGSFNEQFF. In DNA, the CDR3 is TGTGCCAGCAGCTTTCTCAAGGGATCTTTCAATGAGCAGTTCTTC. The rearrangement joins TRBV11-2 to TRBJ2-1; D gene unclear. V was trimmed by 3 bases and J by 6 bases, leaving 15 bases between them. Germline V CDR1 and CDR2: SGHAT, FQNNGV. This CDR3 has 15 residues.

CDR3 residues: CASSLFAGSTDTQYF. Written as DNA, the CDR3 is TGTGCCAGCAGTTTATTTGCGGGGAGCACAGATACGCAGTATTTT. The rearrangement links TRBV6-5 to TRBJ2-3; TRBD2 is a possible D gene (6 bases). Trimming removed 4 bases from V and 0 bases from J, with 11 bases in between. This CDR3 has 15 amino acids. In germline, CDR1 is MNHEY, CDR2 SVGAGI.

In this sample, this clone is large. This chain connects TRBV10-3 to TRBJ2-1; TRBD2 might be the D (7 bases). Trimming removed 3 bases at V and 8 bases at J, with 14 bases between. Germline loops: CDR1 ENHRY, CDR2 SYGVKD. This CDR3 has 14 amino acids. The CDR3 coding sequence is TGTGCCATCAGTGATGGGGGGGGCTTGGATGAGCAGTTCTTC. Translation: CAISDGGGLDEQFF.

The V and J genes are TRBV5-4 and TRBJ2-1; D is possibly TRBD1 (6 bases). Trimming removed 0 bases at V and 2 bases at J, with 9 bases between. This CDR3 has 15 amino acids. Germline V CDR1 and CDR2: SGHNT, YYREEE (reference sequence). The CDR3 DNA sequence: TGTGCCAGCAGCTTGGTGGGGGCTACCTACAATGAGCAGTTCTTC. The encoded protein is CASSLVGATYNEQFF. Supplemented by reference TRBV5-4 and TRBJ2-1, the full variable domain reads ETGVTQSPTHLIKTRGQQVTLRCSSQSGHNTVSWYQQALGQGPQFIFQYYREEENGRGNFPPRFSGLQFPNYSSELNVNALELDDSALYLCASSLVGATYNEQFFGPGTRLTVL.

This clone was picked up a small number of times. The J gene is TRBJ1-2, the V gene TRBV30; D not certain. Deletions cut 1 base from V and 8 bases from J, with 17 bases between. The germline V gene encodes CDR1 GTSNPN and CDR2 SVGIG (reference sequence). The CDR3 is 14 residues long. This CDR3 is CAWSDDGPFEGYTF. In nucleotides, the CDR3 is TGTGCCTGGAGTGACGACGGACCCTTCGAGGGCTACACCTTC.

The chain couples TRBV4-2 to TRBJ1-1; tentatively, D is TRBD1 (5 bases). This CDR3 is built from 14 residues. The germline CDR1 and CDR2 sequences are LGHNA and YNFKEQ. Trimming cost V 3 bases and J 1 base, with 9 bases left between them. CDR3 nucleotide sequence: TGTGCCAGCAGCCATTGGGGGGAGAACACTGAAGCTTTCTTT. It is translated as CASSHWGENTEAFF.

This rearrangement joins TRBV10-3 to TRBJ1-2; TRBD1 is a possible D gene (5 bases). Germline assignment: CDR1 ENHRY and CDR2 SYGVKD. There are 15 residues in the CDR3. The V end was cut by 7 bases, the J end by 1 base, with 16 bases between. As DNA, the CDR3 is TGTGCCATCACGGCGGACAAAGACTATAACTATGGCTACACCTTC. Translating gives CAITADKDYNYGYTF.

This clone was observed a few times. The V gene is TRBV6-1, the J gene TRBJ1-5, with a weak D call TRBD1 (5 bases). Germline V gives CDR1 MNHNS, CDR2 SASEGT. V shed 6 bases and J shed 0 bases, with 12 bases lying between them. The length of the CDR3 is 15 residues. In DNA form, the CDR3 reads TGTGCCAGCAGGGGGGACCCGTATAGCAATCAGCCCCAGCATTTT. Translating it yields CASRGDPYSNQPQHF.

This clone was recorded only once. The CDR3 loop reads CASSLLGGDSPLHF. CDR3 DNA: TGTGCCAGCAGCTTATTGGGCGGTGATTCACCCCTCCACTTT. The rearrangement joins TRBV7-9 to TRBJ1-6; D ambiguous. Trimming took off 2 bases at V and 8 bases at J, with 10 bases between the two ends. CDR3 length: 14 residues. CDR1 and CDR2 (germline): SEHNR, FQNEAQ (reference sequence). The whole variable domain, remainder taken from reference TRBV7-9 and TRBJ1-6, is DTGVSQNPRHKITKRGQNVTFRCDPISEHNRLYWYRQTLGQGPEFLTYFQNEAQLEKSRLLSDRFSAERPKGSFSTLEIQRTEQGDSAMYLCASSLLGGDSPLHFGNGTRLTVT.